These 28 T cell receptor beta chains share one sample of origin, sequenced in a study of T cell responses to AZD1222 COVID-19 vaccine. Sequencing was performed with immunoSEQ multiplex PCR; in TCRdb, only in-frame clones are kept and a portion is missing. The table lists 170,000 or so clones, approximately 90% of them singletons, with about 3% in the top ten. The starting material was peripheral blood, obtained on day 0 of AZD1222 vaccination. All receptors come from an adult in good health.

This chain links TRBV27 with TRBJ2-3, with 10 bases lining up with TRBD1. V trimming: 6 bases; J trimming: 1 base; junction bases outside the gene matches: 7. CDR1 is MNHEY and CDR2 is SMNVEV in the germline V gene (reference sequence). The CDR3 loop spans 16 amino acids. The CDR3 nucleotides read TGTGCCAGCAGCTCTATCGGGACAGGGGGCACAGATACGCAGTATTTT. This gives the protein CASSSIGTGGTDTQYF.

The V call is TRBV7-2, the J call TRBJ1-5; a possible D gene is TRBD1 (6 bases). CDR1 and CDR2 from the germline V gene are SGHTA and FQGNSA. This CDR3 is built from 17 residues. Trimming cost V 5 bases and J 0 bases, with 17 bases left between them. CDR3 protein: CASSPVRGTLSNQPQHF. The CDR3 coding sequence is TGTGCCAGCAGCCCTGTTCGTGGGACACTTAGCAATCAGCCCCAGCATTTT.

The rearrangement uses TRBV14 and TRBJ1-1; D call uncertain. This CDR3 is 14 amino acids long. The ends were cut back, 0 bases at V and 11 bases at J, with 16 bases in the middle. Germline assignment: CDR1 SGHDN and CDR2 FVKESK. The DNA for the CDR3 is TGTGCCAGCAGCCAAGATCCCAGGTTGGGCTTGGCTTTCTTT. This codes for CASSQDPRLGLAFF. Combining the CDR3 with reference TRBV14 and TRBJ1-1 gives the whole variable domain EAGVTQFPSHSVIEKGQTVTLRCDPISGHDNLYWYRRVMGKEIKFLLHFVKESKQDESGMPNNRFLAERTGGTYSTLKVQPAELEDSGVYFCASSQDPRLGLAFFGQGTRLTVV.

The chain couples TRBV13 to TRBJ1-2; 9 bases match TRBD1. CDR3 length: 16 amino acids. Looked up from germline, CDR1 is PRHDT and CDR2 is FYEKMQ (reference sequence). J lost 5 bases, V lost 2 bases, and 9 bases had no gene match. CDR3 sequence (DNA): TGTGCCAGCAGCTTAAGGGACAGGGAATATTATTATGGCTACACCTTC. This translates into CASSLRDREYYYGYTF.

The chain links TRBV2 to TRBJ2-3; no definite D call. The germline V gene encodes CDR1 SNHLY and CDR2 FYNNEI. This CDR3 comprises 13 residues. V was pared by 4 bases and J by 6 bases, with 11 bases between. The CDR3 reads CASSAEHRDTQYF. The CDR3 region has the DNA TGTGCCAGCAGTGCGGAACATCGGGATACGCAGTATTTT.

This rearrangement joins TRBV4-3 to TRBJ1-4; D not certain. The germline V gene has CDR1 LGHNA and CDR2 YSLEER. V lost 0 bases to trimming and J lost 3 bases, with 8 bases between them. The CDR3 length is 15 residues. CDR3 coding DNA: TGCGCCAGCAGCCAAGATCGGGGAGCTAATGAAAAACTGTTTTTT. The encoded protein is CASSQDRGANEKLFF.

J is TRBJ2-7 and V is TRBV5-6; D gene ambiguous. V lost 4 bases to trimming and J lost 3 bases, with 8 bases between them. The CDR3 spans 12 residues. Germline loops: CDR1 SGHDT, CDR2 YYEEEE. The CDR3: CASSRNLYEQYF. For the CDR3, the DNA is TGTGCCAGCAGCCGAAATCTCTACGAGCAGTACTTC. The full variable domain, with the rest looked up from reference TRBV5-6 and TRBJ2-7, is DAGVTQSPTHLIKTRGQQVTLRCSPKSGHDTVSWYQQALGQGPQFIFQYYEEEERQRGNFPDRFSGHQFPNYSSELNVNALLLGDSALYLCASSRNLYEQYFGPGTRLTVT.

The J gene is TRBJ1-2, the V gene TRBV6-4; D call uncertain. Deletions cut 6 bases from V and 8 bases from J, with 13 bases between. CDR3 length: 12 amino acids. Germline CDR1 is MRHNA and CDR2 is SNTAGT. The DNA of the CDR3 is TGTGCCAGCAGCGATTGGGGTCTGGGCTACACCTTC. It translates to CASSDWGLGYTF.

The sample holds one count of this clone. This chain links TRBV19 with TRBJ2-3; tentatively, D is TRBD2 (6 bases). Trimming cost V 5 bases and J 2 bases, with 14 bases left between them. CDR3 length equals 15 residues. Germline-derived CDR1 and CDR2 are LNHDA and SQIVND (reference sequence). CDR3 amino acids: CASSPREKLTDTQYF. CDR3 bases: TGTGCCAGTAGTCCCCGGGAGAAACTCACAGATACGCAGTATTTT.

The chain is built from TRBV2 and TRBJ2-2, with 10 positions matching TRBD2. The germline CDR1 and CDR2 sequences are SNHLY and FYNNEI. V shed 6 bases and J 7 bases; nucleotides not matched to a gene: 8. CDR3 length: 15 residues. CDR3: CASSGSGGNVGELFF. The CDR3, as DNA: TGTGCCAGCAGCGGTAGCGGGGGGAACGTCGGGGAGCTGTTTTTT.

This CDR3 reads CASSLGTGLRAFF. CDR3 nucleotide sequence: TGTGCCAGCAGCTTGGGGACAGGTCTCCGAGCTTTCTTT. This chain links TRBV5-6 with TRBJ1-1, with TRBD1 matching over 7 bases. Germline CDR1 reads SGHDT; CDR2 reads YYEEEE. The CDR3 totals 13 residues. V was pared by 0 bases and J by 10 bases, with 6 bases of the junction left unmatched.

The CDR3 loop is CASSQVLGAANYGYTF. In nucleotides, the CDR3 is TGTGCCAGCAGCCAAGTTTTAGGGGCCGCTAACTATGGCTACACCTTC. The genes are TRBV4-2 and TRBJ1-2, with D perhaps TRBD1 (5 bases). Germline assignment: CDR1 LGHNA and CDR2 YNFKEQ. The CDR3 is 16 amino acids. Trimming stripped 1 base from V and 0 bases from J, with 12 bases between.

This clone appeared a single time. This rearrangement joins TRBV4-2 to TRBJ2-1; TRBD2 is a possible D gene (6 bases). The V gene lost 0 bases and the J gene lost 1 base, with 7 bases spanning the gap. Per germline, CDR1 LGHNA and CDR2 YNFKEQ. The CDR3 totals 15 residues. The CDR3 region is CASSQEEGSYNEQFF. CDR3 bases: TGTGCCAGCAGCCAAGAGGAGGGTTCCTACAATGAGCAGTTCTTC.

The chain carries TRBV5-6 and TRBJ2-7; the match to TRBD2 covers 9 bases. Germline V gene sequence: CDR1 SGHDT, CDR2 YYEEEE. J was trimmed by 2 bases and V by 7 bases; bases with no gene match: 10. The CDR3 extends over 15 amino acids. CDR3 loop: CASWDSGGLPYEQYF. CDR3 bases: TGTGCCAGCTGGGATAGCGGGGGACTTCCCTACGAGCAGTACTTC.

The chain couples TRBV14 to TRBJ2-1; 11 nucleotides line up with TRBD2. Germline V gene data show CDR1 as SGHDN and CDR2 as FVKESK. This CDR3 comprises 18 residues. V lost 0 bases to trimming and J lost 3 bases; unmatched junction nucleotides: 7. The CDR3 is CASSQDGLAGGLYNEQFF. In DNA, the CDR3 is TGTGCCAGCAGCCAAGATGGGCTAGCGGGGGGCCTCTACAATGAGCAGTTCTTC.

This clone was detected only a few times. The chain combines TRBV3-1 (or the pseudogene TRBV3-2) with TRBJ1-3; D gene unclear. The CDR3 has 16 residues. Trimming removed 4 bases at V and 0 bases at J, with 13 bases between. CDR1 and CDR2 (germline): LGHDT, YNNKEL (reference sequence). CDR3 amino acids: CASSPPGPFSGNTIYF. CDR3 coding DNA: TGTGCCAGCAGCCCCCCCGGCCCATTCTCTGGAAACACCATATATTTT.

CDR3 DNA sequence: TGTGCCAGCAGCTTATTGGGTCAGGTGGTGGGGGCGAGCAATCAGCCCCAGCATTTT. Amino acid sequence: CASSLLGQVVGASNQPQHF. The J gene is TRBJ1-5, the V gene TRBV7-2; a weak D match, TRBD1 (6 bases). Trimming left V 2 bases short and J 1 base short, with 21 bases between. Germline-derived CDR1 and CDR2 are SGHTA and FQGNSA. The CDR3 spans 19 residues. Supplemented by reference TRBV7-2 and TRBJ1-5, the full variable domain reads GAGVSQSPSNKVTEKGKDVELRCDPISGHTALYWYRQSLGQGLEFLIYFQGNSAPDKSGLPSDRFSAERTGGSVSTLTIQRTQQEDSAVYLCASSLLGQVVGASNQPQHFGDGTRLSIL.

V and J are TRBV6-5 and TRBJ2-1; 7 bases map to TRBD2. CDR3 length: 15 amino acids. V trimming: 3 bases; J trimming: 4 bases; junction bases outside the gene matches: 6. Germline CDR1 is MNHEY and CDR2 is SVGAGI. DNA for the CDR3: TGTGCCAGCAGTTATTCTCTAGCGGATTACAATGAGCAGTTCTTC. This sequence encodes CASSYSLADYNEQFF.

This chain links TRBV20-1 with TRBJ1-2; TRBD1 is a possible D gene (6 bases). The CDR3 is 13 amino acids. In germline, CDR1 is DFQATT, CDR2 SNEGSKA (reference sequence). V shed 3 bases and J shed 3 bases, with 11 bases lying between them. The CDR3 reads CSASGGGDYGYTF. CDR3 DNA: TGCAGTGCTAGTGGCGGGGGCGACTATGGCTACACCTTC.

The V and J genes are TRBV12-5 and TRBJ2-1; D tentatively fits TRBD1 or TRBD2 (5 bases each). This CDR3 has 11 residues. V gave up 6 bases and J gave up 9 bases, with 9 bases separating them. CDR1 is LGHNT, CDR2 FRNRAP, per germline. CDR3 coding DNA: TGTGCTAGTGGCCGAGGGGTTGAGCAGTTCTTC. It codes for CASGRGVEQFF.

The chain couples TRBV3-1 (or the pseudogene TRBV3-2) to TRBJ1-3; D gene ambiguous. V lost 4 bases and J lost 3, with 19 bases in between. Germline V gene lookup returns CDR1 LGHDT and CDR2 YNNKEL (reference sequence). The CDR3 totals 17 residues. The CDR3 coding sequence is TGTGCCAGCAGCCCGTACAAAGGGCCCGGGAGTGGAAACACCATATATTTT. Its protein product is CASSPYKGPGSGNTIYF.

The V and J genes are TRBV7-2 and TRBJ1-4, with 9 bases aligning to TRBD1. V trimming: 5 bases; J trimming: 1 base; junction bases outside the gene matches: 2. CDR1 SGHTA and CDR2 FQGNSA come from the germline V gene. The CDR3 totals 15 residues. CDR3 region: CASSQDRGTNEKLFF. CDR3 nucleotide sequence: TGTGCCAGCAGCCAGGACAGGGGAACTAATGAAAAACTGTTTTTT.

The chain has TRBV9 and TRBJ2-3; D is undetermined. Germline V CDR1 and CDR2: SGDLS, YYNGEE. The V end was cut by 2 bases, the J end by 2 bases, with 6 bases between. The CDR3 covers 13 residues. CDR3 region: CASSVSITDTQYF. CDR3 bases: TGTGCCAGCAGCGTCAGTATCACAGATACGCAGTATTTT.

The CDR3 is CASSLFLGVRDTQYF. The CDR3 bases are TGTGCCAGCAGCTTATTCCTCGGGGTGAGAGATACGCAGTATTTT. The V gene is TRBV7-2, the J gene TRBJ2-3; TRBD2 might be the D (5 bases). Trimming shortened V by 2 bases and J by 5 bases, and 14 bases separated the two germline ends. The CDR3 sequence is 15 residues long. Per germline, CDR1 SGHTA and CDR2 FQGNSA.

The rearrangement links TRBV5-5 to TRBJ1-6; D gene unclear. The CDR3 runs 15 residues. V gave up 0 bases and J gave up 7 bases, with 11 bases separating them. Germline-derived CDR1 and CDR2 are SGHKS and YYEKEE (reference sequence). The CDR3: CASSLARRVNSPLHF. In nucleotides, the CDR3 is TGTGCCAGCAGCTTGGCCCGGAGGGTCAATTCACCCCTCCACTTT. Based on the CDR3 plus reference TRBV5-5 and TRBJ1-6, the full variable domain is DAGVTQSPTHLIKTRGQQVTLRCSPISGHKSVSWYQQVLGQGPQFIFQYYEKEERGRGNFPDRFSARQFPNYSSELNVNALLLGDSALYLCASSLARRVNSPLHFGNGTRLTVT.

The CDR3 DNA follows: TGTGCCATCAGTGAGTCGGGCAGGGGGAACACTGAAGCTTTCTTT. Residues: CAISESGRGNTEAFF. The J gene is TRBJ1-1, the V gene TRBV10-3, with TRBD1 as a possible D gene (6 bases). CDR3 length: 15 residues. Trimming took 0 bases from V and 1 from J, leaving 9 bases between them. Germline lookup yields CDR1 ENHRY and CDR2 SYGVKD.

The genes are TRBV12-3 or TRBV12-4 and TRBJ1-2, with no clear D. The CDR3 is made up of 13 amino acids. Trimming left V 6 bases short and J 3 bases short, with 11 bases between. The CDR3 is CASRRARYYGYTF. CDR3 in DNA: TGTGCCAGCAGACGGGCCCGGTACTATGGCTACACCTTC.

The rearrangement links TRBV24-1 to TRBJ2-3, with D possibly called TRBD1 or TRBD2 (6 bases each). This CDR3 region has 15 residues. The germline V gene encodes CDR1 KGHDR and CDR2 SFDVKD. Trimming left V 3 bases short and J 5 bases short, with 14 bases between. The CDR3 region is CATSDRGATGDTQYF. The CDR3 coding sequence is TGTGCCACCAGTGATAGGGGGGCGACGGGAGATACGCAGTATTTT.